The present entry profiles one TCR beta chain with its context. Per the study methods: Reference gene primer amplification in the assay estimated nucleated cell counts. Sequenced by immunoSEQ multiplex PCR; TCRdb stores in-frame clones only, minus some. For V, J and clone size, that table is used; D and trimming come from the DNA. This table has under 13,000 clones, 70% to 90% appearing once. This specimen belongs to a study of blood T cell repertoires in COVID-19. About the research overall: COVID-19 samples, acute and convalescent, were from the United States, Italy and Spain.

Germline loops: CDR1 KGHSH, CDR2 LQKENI. The CDR3 loop spans 16 amino acids. V lost 6 bases and J lost 2; bases outside the gene matches: 5. This chain uses TRBV18 with TRBJ1-3; 12 nucleotides line up with TRBD1. Source material: peripheral blood. The receptor was isolated from a human donor in a cohort sampled during active COVID-19. The CDR3 DNA reads as TGTGCCAGCTCGTTCCGGGACAGGGGGCCTGGAAACACCATATATTTT. Amino acids: CASSFRDRGPGNTIYF.